What follows are 7 T cell receptor beta chains derived from one specimen sequenced in a study of shared clonotypes between healthy human individuals. TCRdb's copy holds only in-frame clones and misses some; the assay was immunoSEQ multiplex PCR. The sample carries 1,400,000 or so clones, around 98.5% recorded once. The sequencing input was naive CD4+ T cells sorted from blood. The subset was: CD45RA+ positively selected. These receptors were taken from a man aged 25 to 40 in good health.

This chain connects TRBV18 to TRBJ2-1; D is ambiguous. The CDR3 loop spans 15 amino acids. Germline loops: CDR1 KGHSH, CDR2 LQKENI. Trimming removed 2 bases at V and 5 bases at J, with 13 bases between. DNA of the CDR3: TGTGCCAGCTCACCATCGGAAAACCTTCACAATGAGCAGTTCTTC. As protein: CASSPSENLHNEQFF.

J is TRBJ2-1 and V is TRBV27; unclear D gene. CDR3 length: 14 amino acids. Germline lookup yields CDR1 MNHEY and CDR2 SMNVEV (reference sequence). With 3 bases removed from V and 1 base from J, the gap between germline ends came to 7 bases. The CDR3 protein is CASSLVASYNEQFF. CDR3 DNA: TGTGCCAGCAGTTTGGTAGCTTCCTACAATGAGCAGTTCTTC.

The chain carries TRBV19 and TRBJ1-5; D perhaps matches TRBD1 (5 bases). V was shortened by 3 bases and J by 3 bases, with 12 bases between the two germline ends. The length of the CDR3 is 15 residues. Germline CDR1 reads LNHDA; CDR2 reads SQIVND (reference sequence). CDR3 sequence reads: CASSMIGAHNQPQHF. The DNA for the CDR3 is TGTGCCAGTAGTATGATTGGGGCCCACAATCAGCCCCAGCATTTT.

The genes are TRBV2 and TRBJ2-1; tentative D call: TRBD1 (6 bases). This CDR3 comprises 13 residues. The V gene lost 3 bases and the J gene lost 9 bases, with 12 bases spanning the gap. Germline CDR1 SNHLY, CDR2 FYNNEI. The CDR3 spells CASSDQGRSEQFF. DNA of the CDR3: TGTGCCAGCAGTGACCAGGGGCGAAGTGAGCAGTTCTTC.

This chain connects TRBV19 to TRBJ2-7; no clear D gene. The CDR3 length is 15 residues. V was shortened by 6 bases and J by 3 bases, with 18 bases between the two germline ends. Germline V gene sequence: CDR1 LNHDA, CDR2 SQIVND (reference sequence). In DNA form, the CDR3 reads TGTGCCAGTAGCCAAGGGTCGTCCCTTAACTACGAGCAGTACTTC. Translating gives CASSQGSSLNYEQYF. The variable domain in full, completed from reference TRBV19 and TRBJ2-7, reads DGGITQSPKYLFRKEGQNVTLSCEQNLNHDAMYWYRQDPGQGLRLIYYSQIVNDFQKGDIAEGYSVSREKKESFPLTVTSAQKNPTAFYLCASSQGSSLNYEQYFGPGTRLTVT.

The rearrangement links TRBV10-3 to TRBJ2-7; 10 bases align to TRBD1. This CDR3 is built from 14 residues. The V and J ends lost 8 bases and 6 bases, in that order; junction bases with no gene match: 10. Germline CDR1 is ENHRY and CDR2 is SYGVKD. CDR3 DNA sequence: TGTGCCATCGGACGACCGACAGGGGGCCTCGAGCAGTACTTC. Its translation: CAIGRPTGGLEQYF.

The V gene is TRBV9, the J gene TRBJ2-7; 13 bases agree with TRBD2. The germline V gene has CDR1 SGDLS and CDR2 YYNGEE. The CDR3 length is 17 residues. Trimming at V came to 0 bases and at J to 5 bases, leaving 8 bases not matched to a gene. Here the CDR3 DNA reads TGTGCCAGCAGCGTAGGGAAGACTAGCGGGAGGATGGACGAGCAGTACTTC. This gives the protein CASSVGKTSGRMDEQYF.